The table lists the clone carrying this TCR beta chain with a few counts. Using its own MiXCR run on the RACE reads, TCRdb lists one record per CDR3 protein. The repertoire holds approximately 52,000 distinct CDR3 sequences, with approximately 9.8% as singletons. The data are from a study of human T cells and chemical hapten exposure. Sample time point: pre-sensitization, week 0. Indicated treatment: therapeutic diphenylcyclopropenone sensitization with weekly scalp DPC. Participating donors were patients with alopecia, aged 18 to 70 years, considered appropriate candidates for DPC. V was pared by 4 bases and J by 8 bases, with 12 bases between. This CDR3 comprises 13 residues.

The sample consisted of whole blood, taken in connection with sensitization to the hapten diphenylcyclopropenone (DPC). The sequence was collected from a middle-aged woman with alopecia areata. Some clones in this sample may be carry-over from other donors' samples. V gene TRBV12-3 or TRBV12-4 combines with J gene TRBJ2-1; tentatively, D is TRBD1 (5 bases). The DNA of the CDR3 is TGTGCCAGCAGTTCCGGCAGGGTCGATGAGCAGTTCTTC. This gives the protein CASSSGRVDEQFF.